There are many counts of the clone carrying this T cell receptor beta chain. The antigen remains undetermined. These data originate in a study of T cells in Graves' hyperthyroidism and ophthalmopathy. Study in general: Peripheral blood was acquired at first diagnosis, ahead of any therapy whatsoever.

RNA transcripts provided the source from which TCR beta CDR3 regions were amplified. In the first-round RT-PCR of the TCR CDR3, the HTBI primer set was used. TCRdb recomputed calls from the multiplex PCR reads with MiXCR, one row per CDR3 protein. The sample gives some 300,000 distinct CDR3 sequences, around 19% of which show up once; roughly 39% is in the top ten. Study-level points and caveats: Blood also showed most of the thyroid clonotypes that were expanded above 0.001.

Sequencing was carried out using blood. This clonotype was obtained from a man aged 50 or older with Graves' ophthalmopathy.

The CDR3 DNA sequence: TGTGCCAGCAGTTTAACGACAGGGAGGGATACGCAGTATTTT. This translates into CASSLTTGRDTQYF. The rearrangement links TRBV28 to TRBJ2-3, with D possibly being TRBD1 (7 bases). Germline V gene data show CDR1 as MDHEN and CDR2 as SYDVKM. The CDR3 extends over 14 amino acids. V was cut by 2 bases and J by 6 bases, with 12 bases left in between.